The rows below give T cell receptor beta chains drawn from one sample of a study of long-term antiretroviral therapy in people with HIV. The method was immunoSEQ multiplex PCR; TCRdb's version includes in-frame clones alone and lacks a portion of them. This table has approximately 29,000 clones, around 90% appearing once. The material sequenced was unsorted PBMCs, taken 5 to 5.5 years after starting antiretroviral therapy. These receptor sequences come from a woman in her forties with HIV. CDR3s include the opening cysteine and the closing phenylalanine or tryptophan. D genes are given only for firm matches. Only part of the rows carry a size: once, few, many, or a class if the clone is expanded.

>TRBV5-1|.|TRBJ2-2|.|14
TGCGCCAGCACCCCACAGGGATACACCGGGGAGCTGTTTTTT
CASTPQGYTGELFF
>TRBV6-1|.|TRBJ1-3|.|16
TGTGCCAGCAGTGAAGCGCCCGTACGCTCTGGAAACACCATATATTTT
CASSEAPVRSGNTIYF
>TRBV5-1|.|TRBJ1-1|.|13
TGCGCCAGCGGCCCCCAGGGACACACTGAAGCTTTCTTT
CASGPQGHTEAFF
>TRBV5-1|TRBD1|TRBJ1-2|.|17
TGCGCCAGCAGCTTGGTTGGGGGTGACAGGGGGACTAACGGCTACACCTTC
CASSLVGGDRGTNGYTF
>TRBV19|.|TRBJ1-6|once|15
TGTGCCAGTAGTATGGCCCCAGGGGTGAATTCACCCCTCCACTTT
CASSMAPGVNSPLHF
>TRBV2|.|TRBJ1-4|.|13
TGTGCCAGTACACCGACAACTAATGAAAAACTGTTTTTT
CASTPTTNEKLFF
>TRBV5-1|TRBD2|TRBJ2-5|.|17
TGCGCCAGCAGCAAGGGACTAGCGGGAGATCAACAAGAGACCCAGTACTTC
CASSKGLAGDQQETQYF
>TRBV19|TRBD1|TRBJ2-6|once|15
TGTGCCAGTAGTCACAGGGGCTCTGGGGCCAACGTCCTGACTTTC
CASSHRGSGANVLTF
>TRBV12-5|.|TRBJ2-1|.|13
TGTGCTAGTGGTTTGGGATCACTAGGATCGCAGTTCTTC
CASGLGSLGSQFF
>TRBV7-9|.|TRBJ1-1|.|13
TGTGCCAGCAGCCCCTTGGTGGGTACTGAAGCTTTCTTT
CASSPLVGTEAFF
>TRBV6-1|.|TRBJ1-2|.|13
TGTGCCAGCAGTGGGAGACAGCTCTATGGCTACACCTTC
CASSGRQLYGYTF
>TRBV15|.|TRBJ2-2|.|16
TGTGCCACCAGCAGGGAAATAAGCCGAAACACCGGGGAGCTGTTTTTT
CATSREISRNTGELFF
>TRBV4-3|.|TRBJ1-3|.|16
TGCGCCAGCAGCCAAGAACATATGAGCTCTGGAAACACCATATATTTT
CASSQEHMSSGNTIYF
>TRBV7-9|.|TRBJ2-7|.|14
TGTGCCAGCAGCTTGGTTACTGAGGTCTACGAGCAGTACTTC
CASSLVTEVYEQYF
>TRBV19|.|TRBJ2-3|.|11
TGTGCCAGTAGTAACACAGATACGCAGTATTTT
CASSNTDTQYF
>TRBV6-5|.|TRBJ2-2|.|15
TGTGCCAGCACTATCAGGAGATCGAACACCGGGGAGCTGTTTTTT
CASTIRRSNTGELFF
>TRBV7-9|TRBD1|TRBJ1-1|.|15
TGTGCCAGCAGCATATGGACAGGGGGGAACACTGAAGCTTTCTTT
CASSIWTGGNTEAFF
>TRBV27|TRBD2|TRBJ2-1|.|17
TGTGCCAGCACCAAGGGTTGGGGGACTAGCTCCTACAATGAGCAGTTCTTC
CASTKGWGTSSYNEQFF
>TRBV13|TRBD1|TRBJ2-7|.|16
TGTGCCAGCAGCCTACGAGGGGGCGACAGATCCTACGAGCAGTACTTC
CASSLRGGDRSYEQYF
>TRBV27|.|TRBJ2-2|once|12
TGTGCCAGCAGTCCACAAACGGGGGAGCTGTTTTTT
CASSPQTGELFF
>TRBV19|.|TRBJ1-1|few|12
TGTGCCAGTAGTATAGGAGAGGTTGAAGCTTTCTTT
CASSIGEVEAFF
>TRBV30|TRBD1|TRBJ2-7|.|15
TGTGCCTGGAGTGTGATGGACAGGGGGCGTCGGGAGCAGTACTTC
CAWSVMDRGRREQYF
>TRBV19|.|TRBJ2-5|.|14
TGTGCCAGTAGTATAAGGGGAGGGGGAGAGACCCAGTACTTC
CASSIRGGGETQYF
>TRBV15|.|TRBJ1-5|.|16
TGTGCCACCAGCAGAGAAGGTCGGGTAGGCAATCAGCCCCAGCATTTT
CATSREGRVGNQPQHF
>TRBV19|.|TRBJ2-5|.|12
TGTGCCAGTAGGGCAGGGCAAGAGACCCAGTACTTC
CASRAGQETQYF
>TRBV5-1|TRBD1|TRBJ2-7|.|15
TGCGCCAGCAGAGAGGGGGACAGGGATATAGACGAGCAGTACTTC
CASREGDRDIDEQYF
>TRBV21-1|.|TRBJ1-1|.|14
TGTGCCAGCAGCGCGGGACGGATGAACACTGAAGCTTTCTTT
CASSAGRMNTEAFF
>TRBV10-2|.|TRBJ2-5|.|14
TGCGCCAGCAGTCAACAGATACCACAAGAGACCCAGTACTTC
CASSQQIPQETQYF
>TRBV5-1|TRBD1|TRBJ2-2|.|15
TGCGCCAGCAGCTTGCAACCACAGGGGTCCGGGGAGCTGTTTTTT
CASSLQPQGSGELFF
>TRBV11-2|TRBD1|TRBJ1-1|.|14
TGTGCCAGCAGCCCGGGACAGATGAACACTGAAGCTTTCTTT
CASSPGQMNTEAFF
>TRBV19|TRBD2|TRBJ2-1|.|16
TGTGCCAGTGCGGAGTGGGGAGCGGGAGTACGGAATGAGCAGTTCTTC
CASAEWGAGVRNEQFF
>TRBV5-4|TRBD2|TRBJ2-5|.|14
TGTGCCAGCAGCTTTATTGGGGGGGAAGAGACCCAGTACTTC
CASSFIGGEETQYF
>TRBV10-3|.|TRBJ1-6|.|12
TGTGCCACTCAGGACCGGGGTTCACCCCTCCACTTT
CATQDRGSPLHF
>TRBV2|TRBD1|TRBJ1-2|few|14
TGTGCCAGCAGGGATGACAGGGGGAACTATGGCTACACCTTC
CASRDDRGNYGYTF
>TRBV19|.|TRBJ1-5|once|13
TGTGCCAGTAGTATTGGGTCGCATCAGCCCCAGCATTTT
CASSIGSHQPQHF
>TRBV5-4|TRBD1|TRBJ1-5|.|15
TGTGCCAGCAGCCTGGACAGGGGGCCGGCTCAGCCCCAGCATTTT
CASSLDRGPAQPQHF
>TRBV12-1|.|TRBJ2-6|.|18
TGTGCCAGCAGCTTTGCCGGGACAGAGAACTCTGGGGCCAACGTCCTGACTTTC
CASSFAGTENSGANVLTF
>TRBV5-5|.|TRBJ2-3|.|14
TGTGCCAGCAGCGAGAGGGACTTCACAGATACGCAGTATTTT
CASSERDFTDTQYF